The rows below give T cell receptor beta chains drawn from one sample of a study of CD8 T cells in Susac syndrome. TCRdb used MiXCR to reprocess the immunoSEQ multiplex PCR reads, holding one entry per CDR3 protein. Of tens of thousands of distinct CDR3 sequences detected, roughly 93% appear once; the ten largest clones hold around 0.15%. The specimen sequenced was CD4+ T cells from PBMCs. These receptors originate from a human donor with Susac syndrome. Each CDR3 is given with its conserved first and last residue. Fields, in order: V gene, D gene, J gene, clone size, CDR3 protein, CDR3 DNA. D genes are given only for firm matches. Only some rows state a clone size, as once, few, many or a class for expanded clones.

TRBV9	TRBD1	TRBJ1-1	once	CASSDSTGRRAFF	TGTGCCAGCAGCGATTCGACAGGGCGGAGAGCTTTCTTT
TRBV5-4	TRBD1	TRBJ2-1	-	CASSLRSGQGTEQFF	TGTGCCAGCAGCTTGCGCTCGGGACAGGGTACTGAGCAGTTCTTC
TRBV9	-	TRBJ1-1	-	CASSDRPGSFRTTEAFF	TGTGCCAGCAGCGATAGACCAGGGTCTTTTCGGACCACTGAAGCTTTCTTT
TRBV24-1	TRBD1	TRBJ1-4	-	CATSDHRGLGEKLFF	TGTGCCACCAGTGATCACAGGGGGTTAGGCGAAAAACTGTTTTTT
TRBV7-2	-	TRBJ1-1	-	CASSLSWTYTEAFF	TGTGCCAGCAGCTTGTCTTGGACCTACACTGAAGCTTTCTTT
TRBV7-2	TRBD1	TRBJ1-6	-	CASSLVGQGTIYNSPLHF	TGTGCCAGCAGCTTAGTTGGACAGGGGACGATCTATAATTCACCCCTCCACTTT
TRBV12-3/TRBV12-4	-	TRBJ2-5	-	CASSPPVGGGTQYF	TGTGCCAGCAGTCCACCCGTCGGTGGTGGGACCCAGTACTTC
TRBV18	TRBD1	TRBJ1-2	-	CASSLTPPGQGSGYTF	TGTGCCAGCTCACTCACACCTCCGGGACAGGGAAGCGGCTACACCTTC
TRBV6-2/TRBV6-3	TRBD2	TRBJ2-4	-	CASSYGTREVLAKNIQYF	TGTGCCAGCAGTTACGGGACTAGGGAGGTGTTAGCCAAAAACATTCAGTACTTC
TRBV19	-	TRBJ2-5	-	CASSILGETQYF	TGTGCCAGTAGTATCCTGGGGGAGACCCAGTACTTC
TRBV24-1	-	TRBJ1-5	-	CATGVGQPQHF	TGTGCCACTGGGGTAGGTCAGCCCCAGCATTTT
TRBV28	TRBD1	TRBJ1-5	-	CASTPPGTGGNQPQHF	TGTGCCAGCACCCCCCCCGGGACAGGGGGCAATCAGCCCCAGCATTTT
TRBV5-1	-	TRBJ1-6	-	CASSLDRYNSPLHF	TGCGCCAGCAGCTTGGACAGATATAATTCACCCCTCCACTTT
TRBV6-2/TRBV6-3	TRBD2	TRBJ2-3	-	CASSSGGARGTQYF	TGTGCCAGCTCTAGCGGGGGGGCCCGGGGTACGCAGTATTTT